The 21 T cell receptor beta chains listed next were all sequenced from one sample in a study of control samples from healthy donors and cancer patients. This table comes from immunoSEQ multiplex PCR, and its TCRdb copy is limited to in-frame clones, with some not included. The sample has roughly 450,000 clones; about 93% are singletons. Sequenced: PBMCs. The receptor source for this set is a man aged 40-49 years with head and neck cancer.

The J gene is TRBJ1-1, the V gene TRBV30; 7 nucleotides align to TRBD1. Trimming cost V 3 bases and J 5 bases; bases outside gene matches: 9. CDR3 size: 14 residues. The germline gives CDR1 GTSNPN, CDR2 SVGIG (reference sequence). Here the CDR3 reads CAWRGQPGGTEAFF. The CDR3 DNA sequence: TGTGCCTGGAGGGGACAGCCCGGGGGTACTGAAGCTTTCTTT.

V is TRBV28 and J is TRBJ1-1, with 7 bases aligning to TRBD1. The ends lost 2 bases at V and 3 bases at J; junction bases unmatched: 6. Germline V gives CDR1 MDHEN, CDR2 SYDVKM. The CDR3 has 15 residues. In DNA, the CDR3 is TGTGCCAGCAGTTTAAAGGGGGCGGGTGACACTGAAGCTTTCTTT. Amino acids: CASSLKGAGDTEAFF. Combining the CDR3 with reference TRBV28 and TRBJ1-1 gives the whole variable domain DVKVTQSSRYLVKRTGEKVFLECVQDMDHENMFWYRQDPGLGLRLIYFSYDVKMKEKGDIPEGYSVSREKKERFSLILESASTNQTSMYLCASSLKGAGDTEAFFGQGTRLTVV.

This rearrangement joins TRBV27 to TRBJ2-3, with D possibly called TRBD1 or TRBD2 (5 bases each). The CDR3 is 14 residues long. CDR1 and CDR2 (germline): MNHEY, SMNVEV (reference sequence). The V gene lost 7 bases and the J gene lost 6 bases, with 17 bases spanning the gap. Here the CDR3 DNA reads TGTGCCAGCACCCCCCTGGGGCCGGGGGATACGCAGTATTTT. Translated: CASTPLGPGDTQYF.

This clone has more than one count but fewer than ten. This sequence joins TRBV7-3 and TRBJ2-5, with 7 bases aligning to TRBD1. V trimming: 5 bases; J trimming: 3 bases; junction bases outside the gene matches: 6. Per germline, CDR1 SGHTA and CDR2 FQGTGA. CDR3 size: 14 residues. The CDR3 protein is CASSRGGREETQYF. CDR3 in DNA: TGTGCCAGCAGCCGAGGGGGCAGAGAAGAGACCCAGTACTTC.

The chain employs TRBV2 and TRBJ2-5, with D tentatively TRBD1 or TRBD2 (5 bases each). This CDR3 has 13 residues. With 10 bases removed from V and 5 bases from J, the gap between germline ends came to 17 bases. Germline loops: CDR1 SNHLY, CDR2 FYNNEI. The CDR3 here is CATSRGARETQYF. The CDR3 DNA is TGTGCCACCTCACGAGGGGCCCGGGAGACCCAGTACTTC.

The J gene is TRBJ2-7, the V gene TRBV27; no clear D gene. Trimming took 6 bases from V and 2 from J, leaving 14 bases between them. Germline loops: CDR1 MNHEY, CDR2 SMNVEV (reference sequence). CDR3 length: 14 amino acids. CDR3 residues: CASSNAALPYEQYF. The CDR3 DNA is TGTGCCAGCAGCAACGCAGCCCTACCCTACGAGCAGTACTTC.

This clone was seen only once. V and J are TRBV2 and TRBJ2-7, with D unclear. Per the germline V gene, CDR1 is SNHLY and CDR2 is FYNNEI. This CDR3 contains 11 residues. Trimming stripped 5 bases from V and 3 bases from J, with 5 bases between. CDR3 residues: CASSLNYEQYF. DNA for the CDR3: TGTGCCAGCAGTCTTAACTACGAGCAGTACTTC.

This chain connects TRBV28 to TRBJ1-1, with D unresolved. The CDR3 length is 13 residues. Trimming shortened V by 7 bases and J by 1 base, and 10 bases separated the two germline ends. Germline-derived CDR1 and CDR2 are MDHEN and SYDVKM. CDR3 DNA: TGTGCCAGCACCCCATCAGGGAACACTGAAGCTTTCTTT. This codes for CASTPSGNTEAFF.

The J gene is TRBJ2-2, the V gene TRBV27, with 11 bases lining up with TRBD2. Germline lookup yields CDR1 MNHEY and CDR2 SMNVEV (reference sequence). The CDR3 is made up of 16 amino acids. Trimming removed 5 bases from V and 0 bases from J; junction bases left unmatched: 2. The CDR3 sequence is CASSPGLAANTGELFF. Written as DNA, the CDR3 is TGTGCCAGCAGTCCGGGACTAGCGGCGAACACCGGGGAGCTGTTTTTT.

The V call is TRBV19, the J call TRBJ1-4; D might be TRBD1 (5 bases). V was pared by 7 bases and J by 7 bases, with 16 bases between. Germline-derived CDR1 and CDR2 are LNHDA and SQIVND (reference sequence). The CDR3 is 14 amino acids. The CDR3 is CASNLGAGFEKLFF. As DNA, the CDR3 is TGTGCCAGTAACCTCGGGGCTGGGTTTGAAAAACTGTTTTTT.

This rearrangement joins TRBV4-3 to TRBJ2-2, with no clear D. CDR3 length: 15 amino acids. The V gene's germline CDR1 is LGHNA and CDR2 YSLEER. V lost 0 bases and J lost 3, with 8 bases in between. DNA of the CDR3: TGCGCCAGCAGCCAAGACCTCAAACACACCGGGGAGCTGTTTTTT. Translated, it gives CASSQDLKHTGELFF.

CDR3 protein: CASTPQRTGNTEAFF. CDR3 coding DNA: TGTGCCAGCACCCCACAACGGACAGGGAACACTGAAGCTTTCTTT. The chain carries TRBV6-5 and TRBJ1-1; 7 bases are shared with TRBD1. The CDR3 has 15 residues. Germline assignment: CDR1 MNHEY and CDR2 SVGAGI. With 7 bases clipped from V and 1 base from J, the junction kept 9 bases outside the gene matches.

This sequence joins TRBV19 and TRBJ1-5; D may be TRBD1 (6 bases). The V gene lost 1 base and the J gene lost 0 bases, with 22 bases spanning the gap. The germline V gene has CDR1 LNHDA and CDR2 SQIVND (reference sequence). The length of the CDR3 is 20 residues. CDR3 coding DNA: TGTGCCAGTAGTATAGGACCCACGGGACACGAGACTTATAGCAATCAGCCCCAGCATTTT. Residues: CASSIGPTGHETYSNQPQHF.

This rearrangement joins TRBV9 to TRBJ2-1, with D perhaps TRBD1 (5 bases). V lost 0 bases, J lost 8 bases, and 15 bases lay in between. CDR3 length: 15 residues. Germline-derived CDR1 and CDR2 are SGDLS and YYNGEE. This CDR3 is CASSVEDTGTDEQFF. In DNA, the CDR3 is TGTGCCAGCAGCGTAGAGGACACTGGCACGGATGAGCAGTTCTTC.

The chain uses TRBV29-1 and TRBJ1-1, with 8 bases matching TRBD1. The V gene end was trimmed by 7 bases and the J gene end by 3 bases; junction bases not matched to a gene: 7. The length of the CDR3 is 13 residues. From germline, CDR1 is SQVTM and CDR2 ANQGSEA. The CDR3 nucleotides are TGCAGCGCCGACAGGGGATCCTACACTGAAGCTTTCTTT. As protein: CSADRGSYTEAFF. The full variable domain, completed using reference TRBV29-1 and TRBJ1-1, is SAVISQKPSRDICQRGTSLTIQCQVDSQVTMMFWYRQQPGQSLTLIATANQGSEATYESGFVIDKFPISRPNLTFSTLTVSNMSPEDSSIYLCSADRGSYTEAFFGQGTRLTVV.

This chain connects TRBV12-3 or TRBV12-4 to TRBJ2-5; D unresolved. This CDR3 has 11 residues. V was cut by 6 bases and J by 5 bases, with 7 bases left in between. CDR3 bases: TGTGCCAGCAGCACCTTGGAGACCCAGTACTTC. Its protein product is CASSTLETQYF.

The chain combines TRBV27 with TRBJ2-1; D is tentatively TRBD1 or TRBD2 (5 bases each). The germline V gene encodes CDR1 MNHEY and CDR2 SMNVEV (reference sequence). This CDR3 region has 12 residues. Trimming shortened V by 8 bases and J by 7 bases, and 12 bases separated the two germline ends. CDR3 sequence (DNA): TGTGCCAGCCCCTACAGGAGGAATGAGCAGTTCTTC. This gives the protein CASPYRRNEQFF.

This chain connects TRBV10-3 to TRBJ2-3; D is perhaps TRBD2 (5 bases). The CDR3 length is 20 residues. Germline V lookup: CDR1 ENHRY, CDR2 SYGVKD. V was clipped by 1 base and J by 2 bases, with 25 bases between them. CDR3 sequence (DNA): TGTGCCATCAGTGAGTTGGACTCCACACTACCTCTCTTAAACACAGATACGCAGTATTTT. Translation: CAISELDSTLPLLNTDTQYF.

V and J are TRBV9 and TRBJ1-2; D is ambiguous. Trimming left V 0 bases short and J 8 bases short, with 11 bases between. CDR1 and CDR2 (germline): SGDLS, YYNGEE. This CDR3 is 13 amino acids long. The DNA for the CDR3 is TGTGCCAGCAGCGTAGATCCAGTTGGAGGCTACACCTTC. Its protein is CASSVDPVGGYTF.

V gene TRBV10-3 combines with J gene TRBJ2-7, with TRBD2 matching over 12 bases. The CDR3 covers 17 residues. Germline assignment: CDR1 ENHRY and CDR2 SYGVKD. The V and J ends lost 2 bases and 4 bases, in that order; junction bases with no gene match: 9. For the CDR3, the DNA is TGTGCCATCAGTGAGGGAGTGACTAGCGGGAGTGGATACGAGCAGTACTTC. Amino acids: CAISEGVTSGSGYEQYF.

The chain employs TRBV6-5 and TRBJ2-7; D ambiguous. Looked up from germline, CDR1 is MNHEY and CDR2 is SVGAGI. The CDR3 is 15 residues long. The V end lost 6 bases, the J end lost 3 bases, and 18 bases lay between the germline ends. CDR3: CASSLDGPRRYEQYF. CDR3 nucleotide sequence: TGTGCCAGCAGCCTGGACGGACCCCGGCGCTACGAGCAGTACTTC.